This TCR beta chain was sequenced for a study of OX40 agonist ivuxolimab in advanced cancers. The CDR3 sequence is 15 residues long. Germline values: CDR1 KGHSH, CDR2 LQKENI. V was clipped by 8 bases and J by 1 base, with 15 bases between them. Produced via immunoSEQ multiplex PCR; TCRdb's table is partial and in-frame only. Of just over 60,000 clones in the sample, roughly 90% were seen once. Study-wide points: Expanded peripheral T cells had an undetermined antigen specificity.

As to this clone: Its cognate antigen is unknown.

The TCR sequence derives from an adult with an advanced solid tumor such as melanoma, head and neck, liver or kidney cancer. This chain connects TRBV18 to TRBJ2-1; the D is unclear. The material sequenced was CD4+ or CD8+ T cells sorted from blood, taken in a trial of the OX40 agonist ivuxolimab. CDR3 nucleotides: TGTGCCAGCACACTTCCCGGGCCGTCCTACAATGAGCAGTTCTTC. It codes for CASTLPGPSYNEQFF.